The 30 T cell receptor beta chains listed next were all sequenced from one sample in a study of memory CD4+ T cells and cytomegalovirus serostatus. Single viable CD3+CD4+CD8-CD45RO+ cells were sorted as the memory CD4+ T cells. The table came from immunoSEQ multiplex PCR; TCRdb's copy has only in-frame clones and leaves some out. The data contain 35,000 to 40,000 clones, roughly 85% of them singletons. The sample comprised memory CD4+ T cells from blood. The receptors derive from an adult in good health and CMV-seropositive.

The chain uses TRBV7-3 and TRBJ2-3; 8 nucleotides align to TRBD2. Looked up from germline, CDR1 is SGHTA and CDR2 is FQGTGA. V lost 0 bases to trimming and J lost 5 bases; unmatched junction nucleotides: 10. CDR3 size: 17 residues. CDR3 in amino acids: CASSLTTVSGSRDTQYF. CDR3 coding DNA: TGTGCCAGCAGCTTAACCACCGTGAGCGGGAGTAGAGATACGCAGTATTTT.

This sequence joins TRBV28 and TRBJ2-1; 7 bases match TRBD2. With 4 bases clipped from V and 2 bases from J, the junction kept 11 bases outside the gene matches. This CDR3 contains 17 residues. Germline lookup yields CDR1 MDHEN and CDR2 SYDVKM. Written as DNA, the CDR3 is TGTGCCAGCAGTTCATCCTGGGCTAGCGGAACCTACAATGAGCAGTTCTTC. As protein: CASSSSWASGTYNEQFF.

This clone was seen a handful of times. The J gene is TRBJ1-1, the V gene TRBV6-5, with no clear D. V was pared by 4 bases and J by 1 base, with 13 bases between. CDR1 is MNHEY and CDR2 is SVGAGI in the germline V gene. The CDR3 has 15 residues. The CDR3: CASSWQSGANTEAFF. CDR3 bases: TGTGCCAGCAGTTGGCAGTCAGGCGCGAACACTGAAGCTTTCTTT.

The CDR3 bases are TGTGCCAGTAGTATAACAGGGAATAATTCACCCCTCCACTTT. Translated, it gives CASSITGNNSPLHF. V usage is TRBV19 and J usage is TRBJ1-6, with D possibly matching TRBD1 (6 bases). Per the germline V gene, CDR1 is LNHDA and CDR2 is SQIVND (reference sequence). V lost 2 bases and J 5 bases, leaving 7 bases between the germline ends. The CDR3 contains 14 residues.

The chain uses TRBV7-2 and TRBJ1-2, with D possibly being TRBD1 (5 bases). V was pared by 2 bases and J by 3 bases, with 16 bases between. CDR3 length equals 16 residues. Germline V CDR1 and CDR2: SGHTA, FQGNSA. CDR3 DNA sequence: TGTGCCAGCAGCTTATCAACCGACAGAACCGACTATGGCTACACCTTC. The encoded protein is CASSLSTDRTDYGYTF. Looking up the rest from reference TRBV7-2 and TRBJ1-2 gives the full variable domain: GAGVSQSPSNKVTEKGKDVELRCDPISGHTALYWYRQSLGQGLEFLIYFQGNSAPDKSGLPSDRFSAERTGGSVSTLTIQRTQQEDSAVYLCASSLSTDRTDYGYTFGSGTRLTVV.

The J gene is TRBJ1-6, the V gene TRBV7-2; TRBD1 might be the D (5 bases). The CDR3 sequence is 19 residues long. V was cut by 1 base and J by 0 bases, with 16 bases left in between. CDR1 SGHTA and CDR2 FQGNSA come from the germline V gene. This CDR3 is CASSLVGRGASSYNSPLHF. DNA of the CDR3: TGTGCCAGCAGCTTAGTCGGTCGTGGGGCGAGCTCCTATAATTCACCCCTCCACTTT.

This clone has just a few counts. The chain links TRBV2 to TRBJ2-1; TRBD2 aligns across 8 bases. The CDR3 spans 15 residues. The germline CDR1 and CDR2 sequences are SNHLY and FYNNEI. V gave up 4 bases and J gave up 3 bases; unmatched junction bases: 5. CDR3 in amino acids: CASSGGRGDYNEQFF. In DNA, the CDR3 is TGTGCCAGCAGTGGCGGGCGGGGGGACTACAATGAGCAGTTCTTC. Full variable domain (missing parts from reference TRBV2 and TRBJ2-1): EPEVTQTPSHQVTQMGQEVILRCVPISNHLYFYWYRQILGQKVEFLVSFYNNEISEKSEIFDDQFSVERPDGSNFTLKIRSTKLEDSAMYFCASSGGRGDYNEQFFGPGTRLTVL.

The chain couples TRBV7-2 to TRBJ2-3; 9 bases fit TRBD2. In germline, CDR1 is SGHTA, CDR2 FQGNSA. There are 12 residues in the CDR3. The ends lost 1 base at V and 14 bases at J; junction bases unmatched: 4. CDR3 protein: CASSLGGTSTYF. As DNA, the CDR3 is TGTGCCAGCAGCTTAGGGGGGACTAGCACGTATTTT.

This clone was observed once. The rearrangement uses TRBV7-9 and TRBJ2-7; 7 positions match TRBD2. With V trimmed by 5 bases and J by 2 bases, 12 bases remained unmatched. CDR1 and CDR2 (germline): SEHNR, FQNEAQ (reference sequence). The length of the CDR3 is 16 residues. CDR3 coding DNA: TGTGCCAGCAGCCGTGGGTTCGCGGGGGATCCCTACGAGCAGTACTTC. Translation: CASSRGFAGDPYEQYF.

The V and J genes are TRBV9 and TRBJ2-3; 11 positions agree with TRBD2. The CDR3 runs to 17 residues. The germline V gene has CDR1 SGDLS and CDR2 YYNGEE. V dropped 0 bases and J dropped 6; count of bases not matched to a gene: 9. The DNA for the CDR3 is TGTGCCAGCAGCGTAGTGCCCCGGCCTAGCGGGGGGGATACGCAGTATTTT. Its translation is CASSVVPRPSGGDTQYF.

J is TRBJ1-4 and V is TRBV11-2; a weak D match, TRBD1 (6 bases). This CDR3 comprises 14 residues. V lost 5 bases and J 16 bases, leaving 23 bases between the germline ends. Germline V gene lookup returns CDR1 SGHAT and CDR2 FQNNGV. This CDR3 is CASSPLTGDQSRFF. In DNA form, the CDR3 reads TGTGCCAGCAGCCCCCTGACAGGCGACCAGTCTCGGTTTTTT.

This clone was recorded only once. J is TRBJ2-2 and V is TRBV4-1; 8 bases match TRBD2. The CDR3 covers 16 residues. CDR1 and CDR2 (germline): MGHRA, YSYEKL. Trimming took 0 bases from V and 6 from J; bases not matched to a gene: 6. CDR3 region: CASSQEGLGLAGELFF. In DNA form, the CDR3 reads TGCGCCAGCAGCCAAGAGGGACTAGGGCTCGCCGGGGAGCTGTTTTTT.

The chain employs TRBV5-5 and TRBJ1-2; D ambiguous. The germline V gene encodes CDR1 SGHKS and CDR2 YYEKEE (reference sequence). V lost 4 bases and J lost 4, with 14 bases in between. CDR3 length: 14 amino acids. CDR3: CASSRVQPLYGYTF. The DNA for the CDR3 is TGTGCCAGCAGCAGAGTACAGCCTCTCTATGGCTACACCTTC. Full variable domain (remainder filled in from reference TRBV5-5 and TRBJ1-2): DAGVTQSPTHLIKTRGQQVTLRCSPISGHKSVSWYQQVLGQGPQFIFQYYEKEERGRGNFPDRFSARQFPNYSSELNVNALLLGDSALYLCASSRVQPLYGYTFGSGTRLTVV.

The J gene is TRBJ2-5, the V gene TRBV4-1; D could derive from TRBD1 or TRBD2 (5 bases each). Between the trimmed V and J ends, which lost 0 bases and 1 base, there was a span of 12 bases. Germline CDR1 MGHRA, CDR2 YSYEKL. This CDR3 has 16 residues. The CDR3 protein is CASSQEYPGPQETQYF. CDR3 sequence (DNA): TGCGCCAGCAGCCAAGAATACCCGGGACCCCAAGAGACCCAGTACTTC.

V and J are TRBV19 and TRBJ1-3; no clear D. This CDR3 spans 15 amino acids. Trimming cost V 8 bases and J 0 bases, with 14 bases left between them. In germline, CDR1 is LNHDA, CDR2 SQIVND (reference sequence). Here the CDR3 reads CASARTAFSGNTIYF. Written as DNA, the CDR3 is TGTGCCAGTGCGAGGACGGCTTTCTCTGGAAACACCATATATTTT.

The gene calls are TRBV4-3 and TRBJ1-1, with a possible D match to TRBD1 (6 bases). The CDR3 consists of 15 residues. Trimming removed 2 bases at V and 0 bases at J, with 10 bases between. From germline, CDR1 is LGHNA and CDR2 YSLEER. CDR3 in DNA: TGCGCCAGCAGCCAACAGACAGGTATGAACACTGAAGCTTTCTTT. Translated: CASSQQTGMNTEAFF.

The gene calls are TRBV5-6 and TRBJ2-7, with D tentatively TRBD1 (5 bases). CDR3 length: 16 residues. The germline V gene encodes CDR1 SGHDT and CDR2 YYEEEE. Between the trimmed V and J ends, which lost 2 bases and 0 bases, there was a span of 15 bases. The CDR3 is CASSFTLDISSYEQYF. In DNA, the CDR3 is TGTGCCAGCAGCTTTACCCTGGACATCAGCTCCTACGAGCAGTACTTC. The complete variable domain, with remaining parts taken from reference TRBV5-6 and TRBJ2-7, reads DAGVTQSPTHLIKTRGQQVTLRCSPKSGHDTVSWYQQALGQGPQFIFQYYEEEERQRGNFPDRFSGHQFPNYSSELNVNALLLGDSALYLCASSFTLDISSYEQYFGPGTRLTVT.

The chain carries TRBV5-1 and TRBJ1-2, with 9 bases identical to TRBD1. V shed 2 bases, J shed 5 bases, and the junction held 7 bases outside the gene matches. The CDR3 runs to 15 residues. CDR1 is SGHRS and CDR2 is YFSETQ in the germline V gene. Here the CDR3 DNA reads TGCGCCAGCAGCTTTGGGACAGGGACGGATTATGGCTACACCTTC. This translates into CASSFGTGTDYGYTF.

The V gene is TRBV10-3, the J gene TRBJ1-5, with D hard to call. Germline V CDR1 and CDR2: ENHRY, SYGVKD. The germline V and J ends were trimmed by 11 bases and 0 bases, with 14 bases remaining between them. This CDR3 spans 14 amino acids. CDR3 sequence reads: CAPPEGDSNQPQHF. The CDR3 DNA sequence: TGTGCCCCCCCCGAGGGCGATAGCAATCAGCCCCAGCATTTT.

This clone was detected only a few times. The chain has TRBV11-2 and TRBJ1-5; 7 bases line up with TRBD1. V lost 5 bases to trimming and J lost 2 bases; unmatched junction nucleotides: 3. CDR3 size: 14 residues. The germline V gene has CDR1 SGHAT and CDR2 FQNNGV. The CDR3 is CASSRGTGNQPQHF. The CDR3 DNA sequence: TGTGCCAGCAGCCGAGGGACAGGCAATCAGCCCCAGCATTTT.

Concerning this clone itself: This same CDR3 is encoded by further DNA sequences in the sample. J is TRBJ1-4 and V is TRBV7-2; D ambiguous. V gave up 5 bases and J gave up 0 bases, with 4 bases separating them. Germline V lookup: CDR1 SGHTA, CDR2 FQGNSA. The CDR3 spans 13 residues. The CDR3 DNA reads as TGTGCCAGCAGCCCGTCAACTAATGAAAAACTGTTTTTT. Its protein product is CASSPSTNEKLFF.

The J gene is TRBJ1-5, the V gene TRBV18, with D unresolved. This CDR3 is built from 14 residues. Trimming took 6 bases from V and 4 from J, leaving 13 bases between them. Looked up from germline, CDR1 is KGHSH and CDR2 is LQKENI. CDR3: CASSLGVRNQPQHF. The CDR3 coding sequence is TGTGCCAGCTCGCTCGGGGTACGGAATCAGCCCCAGCATTTT.

CDR3 nucleotides: TGTGCCAGCAGCTCCCCCCACGGGGGCTATGGCTACACCTTC. This sequence encodes CASSSPHGGYGYTF. J is TRBJ1-2 and V is TRBV7-2; D might be TRBD1 (5 bases). The V gene's germline CDR1 is SGHTA and CDR2 FQGNSA. The CDR3 is made up of 14 amino acids. Trimming removed 4 bases at V and 4 bases at J, with 13 bases between.

The rearrangement uses TRBV7-8 and TRBJ2-3; 10 nucleotides line up with TRBD2. V was clipped by 4 bases and J by 2 bases; unmatched bases: 9. Per the germline V gene, CDR1 is SGHVS and CDR2 is FQNEAQ. The CDR3 contains 17 residues. The CDR3 nucleotides read TGTGCCAGCAGCTACCGCGATAGCGGGAGGATCACAGATACGCAGTATTTT. It codes for CASSYRDSGRITDTQYF. Full variable domain (outside the CDR3, taken from reference TRBV7-8 and TRBJ2-3): GAGVSQSPRYKVAKRGQDVALRCDPISGHVSLFWYQQALGQGPEFLTYFQNEAQLDKSGLPSDRFFAERPEGSVSTLKIQRTQQEDSAVYLCASSYRDSGRITDTQYFGPGTRLTVL.

This sequence joins TRBV4-3 and TRBJ1-2, with 8 bases aligning to TRBD1. CDR3 length: 15 residues. Trimming cost V 3 bases and J 4 bases; bases outside gene matches: 7. Germline values: CDR1 LGHNA, CDR2 YSLEER. The DNA of the CDR3 is TGCGCCAGCAGCCAGGACACGACAGGGGCCTATGGCTACACCTTC. Translation gives CASSQDTTGAYGYTF.

The V call is TRBV7-8, the J call TRBJ1-2; TRBD1 matches 8 bases. Germline V gives CDR1 SGHVS, CDR2 FQNEAQ. Losses at the gene ends were 5 bases for V and 4 bases for J; bases not matched to a gene: 6. This CDR3 region has 14 residues. The CDR3 DNA reads TGTGCCAGCAGCGCACGACAGGGGAGCTATGGCTACACCTTC. Protein product: CASSARQGSYGYTF.

This chain joins TRBV10-3 and TRBJ2-7, with D perhaps matching TRBD2 (6 bases). The germline gives CDR1 ENHRY, CDR2 SYGVKD. With 11 bases removed from V and 6 bases from J, the gap between germline ends came to 20 bases. The CDR3 totals 13 residues. CDR3 sequence reads: CAGAEGDSGEQYF. The CDR3 bases are TGTGCCGGGGCGGAGGGTGATTCAGGCGAGCAGTACTTC.

The chain employs TRBV7-2 and TRBJ2-7; the D gene is possibly TRBD2 (6 bases). The CDR3 totals 13 residues. V was trimmed by 3 bases and J by 6 bases, leaving 12 bases between them. The germline V gene has CDR1 SGHTA and CDR2 FQGNSA. CDR3 region: CASSLWGEREQYF. DNA of the CDR3: TGTGCCAGCAGCTTGTGGGGGGAACGCGAGCAGTACTTC.

This clone was counted once. One junction end disagrees with the germline gene, perhaps due to a read error. This specimen includes other DNA sequences encoding the same CDR3. The rearrangement uses TRBV27 and TRBJ1-4; 10 positions agree with TRBD1. The V gene's germline CDR1 is MNHEY and CDR2 SMNVEV (reference sequence). The length of the CDR3 is 15 residues. CDR3 DNA: TGTGCCAGCAGTTGGGGACAGGGGATCGGTGAAAAGCTGTTTTTT. Its protein is CASSWGQGIGEKLFF.

The V and J genes are TRBV5-1 and TRBJ2-3; 9 nucleotides match TRBD2. The CDR3 is made up of 18 amino acids. The ends lost 4 bases at V and 1 base at J; junction bases unmatched: 13. Germline CDR1 SGHRS, CDR2 YFSETQ. The CDR3 nucleotides are TGCGCCAGCAGCCTTCAAAGGACTAGCGACCTTCGCACAGATACGCAGTATTTT. Translation gives CASSLQRTSDLRTDTQYF.